This record covers a single T cell receptor (beta chain). Germline CDR1 reads GTSNPN; CDR2 reads SVGIG (reference sequence). CDR3 length equals 12 residues. V lost 1 base and J 4 bases, leaving 4 bases between the germline ends. This sample is part of a study of CD8+ T cells in alopecia areata. After isolation, RNA underwent reverse transcription to generate cDNA as the sequencing template. Only in-frame clones appear in the TCRdb table, and some are missing; sequencing was by immunoSEQ multiplex PCR. The sample lists some 180,000 clones; more than 55% were seen once. The sequence came from a human donor in good health. The chain employs TRBV30 and TRBJ1-4; D is unresolved. The sequenced sample was CD8+ T cells sorted from blood. The CDR3 coding sequence is TGTGCCTGGAGTGCTGATAATGAAAAACTGTTTTTT. Its translation is CAWSADNEKLFF.